This T cell receptor beta chain was captured by sequencing in a study of blood T cells in healthy people across ages. Peripheral blood, roughly 9.1 milliliters per donor, was collected. The V gene's germline CDR1 is SGHRS and CDR2 YFSETQ. The CDR3 consists of 13 residues. V was cut by 3 bases and J by 7 bases, with 8 bases left in between. General study points: The lack of PBMC sorting stopped any conclusive naive versus antigen-experienced comparison. Not knowing donor CMV status may have confounded expanded clonotype changes.

Alongside a J-beta primer mix, a sample-barcoded 5' primer served in a second PCR lasting roughly 6 to 11 cycles. Through a template-switch adaptor with 12 random nucleotides, each cDNA molecule received a tag. One entry per CDR3 protein results from TCRdb running MiXCR on the 5' RACE reads. The data show 700,000 or so distinct CDR3 sequences, 22% seen once. Of note for this clonotype: Its antigen is undetermined.

The chain is built from TRBV5-1 and TRBJ1-6; D remains ambiguous. Source material: blood. This receptor was taken from a man between 65 and 79 years old in good health. The CDR3 nucleotides read TGCGCCAGCAGCTGGAATATCAATTCACCCCTCCACTTT. It is translated as CASSWNINSPLHF.